The 12 T cell receptor beta chains in this list originate from one sample, sequenced in a study of blood T cell repertoires in COVID-19. Measured with immunoSEQ multiplex PCR; TCRdb has only the in-frame clones, and not every one. This table has about 80,000 clones, 82% appearing once. Sequencing was carried out using peripheral blood. The receptors here all came from a man of 80 years or more with acute or convalescent COVID-19.

The CDR3 sequence: CASISRTLDNTIYF. The CDR3 DNA is TGTGCCAGCATTTCCCGGACACTGGACAACACCATATATTTT. The V gene is TRBV6-5, the J gene TRBJ1-3; a possible D gene is TRBD1 (5 bases). Germline V gene data show CDR1 as MNHEY and CDR2 as SVGAGI. V lost 7 bases to trimming and J lost 7 bases, with 17 bases between them. The CDR3 sequence is 14 residues long.

This clone appeared a few times. The chain has TRBV7-8 and TRBJ1-4; 9 bases map to TRBD1. Trimming cost V 3 bases and J 6 bases; bases outside gene matches: 5. CDR3 length equals 15 residues. Germline CDR1 and CDR2: SGHVS and FQNEAQ. The CDR3 sequence: CASSFTGQGYEKLFF. The CDR3 coding sequence is TGTGCCAGCAGCTTTACGGGACAGGGATATGAAAAACTGTTTTTT.

The chain recombines TRBV14 with TRBJ2-1; D is possibly TRBD1 (6 bases). This CDR3 comprises 18 residues. The V gene lost 0 bases and the J gene lost 0 bases, with 15 bases spanning the gap. The germline V gene has CDR1 SGHDN and CDR2 FVKESK. CDR3 sequence (DNA): TGTGCCAGCAGCCAAGAGTCGACAGGCGCTAGCTCCTACAATGAGCAGTTCTTC. As protein: CASSQESTGASSYNEQFF. The complete variable domain, with remaining parts taken from reference TRBV14 and TRBJ2-1, reads EAGVTQFPSHSVIEKGQTVTLRCDPISGHDNLYWYRRVMGKEIKFLLHFVKESKQDESGMPNNRFLAERTGGTYSTLKVQPAELEDSGVYFCASSQESTGASSYNEQFFGPGTRLTVL.

V gene TRBV5-6 combines with J gene TRBJ1-6; no definite D call. Trimming stripped 4 bases from V and 14 bases from J, with 13 bases between. CDR1 and CDR2 (germline): SGHDT, YYEEEE. CDR3 length: 12 residues. The CDR3 coding sequence is TGTGCCAGCAGCGGACGGGGAACTGCCCTCCACTTT. This codes for CASSGRGTALHF.

The chain links TRBV2 to TRBJ2-5; TRBD2 agrees at 14 bases. With 4 bases clipped from V and 7 bases from J, the junction kept 2 bases outside the gene matches. This CDR3 has 14 amino acids. Germline CDR1 SNHLY, CDR2 FYNNEI. The CDR3 spells CASSAGTSGGTQYF. The CDR3 DNA follows: TGTGCCAGCAGTGCCGGGACTAGCGGGGGGACCCAGTACTTC.

V gene TRBV2 combines with J gene TRBJ1-6; TRBD1 matches at 7 bases. Trimming took 6 bases from V and 7 from J; bases not matched to a gene: 9. Germline assignment: CDR1 SNHLY and CDR2 FYNNEI. This CDR3 is built from 15 residues. The CDR3 DNA reads as TGTGCCAGCAGGATGGGACAGCTCTCCAATTCACCCCTCCACTTT. Translated, it gives CASRMGQLSNSPLHF.

The chain carries TRBV11-2 and TRBJ2-3, with 15 bases matching TRBD2. The CDR3 is made up of 16 amino acids. Losses at the gene ends were 5 bases for V and 5 bases for J; bases not matched to a gene: 5. Germline CDR1 SGHAT, CDR2 FQNNGV. The CDR3 reads CASSRGLAGGEDTQYF. DNA of the CDR3: TGTGCCAGCAGCCGCGGACTAGCGGGGGGGGAAGATACGCAGTATTTT.

The chain employs TRBV10-2 and TRBJ1-1, with TRBD1 identical over 7 bases. The CDR3 totals 15 residues. Germline CDR1 and CDR2: WSHSY and SAAADI. V gave up 5 bases and J gave up 1 base; unmatched junction bases: 7. The chain's CDR3 is CASSLDREKNTEAFF. The CDR3 coding sequence is TGCGCCAGCAGTCTTGACAGGGAGAAGAACACTGAAGCTTTCTTT.

This clone was counted only a few times. The CDR3 coding sequence is TGTGCCAGCGGCTACCGGAGACGGGTCCACTCCTACGAGCAGTACTTC. Its protein is CASGYRRRVHSYEQYF. The J gene is TRBJ2-7, the V gene TRBV27; D gene unclear. CDR3 length: 16 amino acids. Trimming removed 8 bases at V and 0 bases at J, with 20 bases between. CDR1 and CDR2 from the germline V gene are MNHEY and SMNVEV (reference sequence).

The chain combines TRBV11-2 with TRBJ1-3; D unresolved. The V end lost 2 bases, the J end lost 0 bases, and 8 bases lay between the germline ends. Germline V lookup: CDR1 SGHAT, CDR2 FQNNGV. This CDR3 spans 15 amino acids. The CDR3 here is CASSLQVPSGNTIYF. The DNA for the CDR3 is TGTGCCAGCAGCTTACAGGTTCCCTCTGGAAACACCATATATTTT. Drawing the rest from reference TRBV11-2 and TRBJ1-3, the complete variable domain is EAGVAQSPRYKIIEKRQSVAFWCNPISGHATLYWYQQILGQGPKLLIQFQNNGVVDDSQLPKDRFSAERLKGVDSTLKIQPAKLEDSAVYLCASSLQVPSGNTIYFGEGSWLTVV.

This clone was seen just once. The V and J genes are TRBV10-3 and TRBJ2-5; TRBD2 aligns across 13 bases. The CDR3 totals 15 residues. CDR1 and CDR2 from the germline V gene are ENHRY and SYGVKD. The V and J ends lost 10 bases and 5 bases, in that order; junction bases with no gene match: 10. The CDR3 sequence: CATGTGTSGAETQYF. The CDR3 nucleotides are TGTGCCACCGGAACCGGGACTAGCGGGGCCGAGACCCAGTACTTC.

The chain has TRBV2 and TRBJ1-6; 8 bases agree with TRBD1. Per germline, CDR1 SNHLY and CDR2 FYNNEI. V dropped 5 bases and J dropped 8; count of bases not matched to a gene: 8. CDR3 length: 15 amino acids. The CDR3 sequence: CASSTGQGFDSPLHF. CDR3 nucleotides: TGTGCCAGCAGTACTGGACAGGGTTTTGATTCACCCCTCCACTTT.